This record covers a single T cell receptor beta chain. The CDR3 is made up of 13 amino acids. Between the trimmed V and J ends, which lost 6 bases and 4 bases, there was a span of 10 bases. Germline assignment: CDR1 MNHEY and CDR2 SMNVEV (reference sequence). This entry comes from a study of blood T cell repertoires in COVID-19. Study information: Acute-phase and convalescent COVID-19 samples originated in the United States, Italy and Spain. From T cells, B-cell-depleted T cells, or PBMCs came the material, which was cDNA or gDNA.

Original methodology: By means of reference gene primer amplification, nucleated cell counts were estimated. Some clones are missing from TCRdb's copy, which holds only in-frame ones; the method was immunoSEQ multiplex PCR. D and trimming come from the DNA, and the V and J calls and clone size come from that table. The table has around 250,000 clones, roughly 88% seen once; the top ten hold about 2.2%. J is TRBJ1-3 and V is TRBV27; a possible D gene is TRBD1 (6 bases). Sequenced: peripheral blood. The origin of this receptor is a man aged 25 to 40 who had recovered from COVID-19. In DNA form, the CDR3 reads TGTGCCAGCAGATCAGGGGTAGGAAACACCATATATTTT. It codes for CASRSGVGNTIYF.